This TCR beta chain is from a study of OX40 agonist ivuxolimab in advanced cancers. Study details: Patients in the trial were receiving intravenous ivuxolimab every 2 weeks, at doses of 0.01 to 10 mg/kg. A mean age of around 66 years, range about 20 to 85, was recorded, and approximately 85% were male.

This clone appeared once. Its cognate antigen is unknown. Study observations and caveats: Within 6 weeks, CD4+ and CD8+ blood T cells expanded clonally at 0.1 to 3.0 mg/kg.

Produced via immunoSEQ multiplex PCR; TCRdb's table is partial and in-frame only. The sample records fewer than 85,000 clones, more than 65% being singletons. Specimen: CD4+ or CD8+ T cells sorted from blood, collected in a trial of the OX40 agonist ivuxolimab. The receptor comes from an adult with an advanced solid tumor such as melanoma, head and neck, liver or kidney cancer.

The CDR3: CASSLGVATEAFF. CDR3 nucleotides: TGTGCCAGCAGCTTAGGGGTGGCCACTGAAGCTTTCTTT. The chain combines TRBV7-2 with TRBJ1-1; D not resolved. Trimming pared 1 base from V and 4 bases from J, leaving 7 bases between. The germline gives CDR1 SGHTA, CDR2 FQGNSA. The CDR3 contains 13 residues.